This T cell receptor beta chain is from a study of T-cell memory formation after mild COVID-19. Study-level information: Across donors, TCR clusters were largely donor specific.

For this clonotype: No antigen is known for it.

Whole-study findings and limits: Clones contracting day 15 to 85 were balanced CD4/CD8; later expanders leaned CD4+. Pre-infection memory showed some responding clones, and this suggested that cross-reactive memory joined.

Libraries for TCRalpha and TCRbeta carried sample barcodes and unique molecular identifiers via 5'RACE. Each CDR3 protein is one row after TCRdb ran MiXCR on the 5' RACE reads. The sample lists around 300,000 distinct CDR3 sequences; under 15% were seen once. The material sequenced was PBMCs or a T cell subset sorted from them (not recorded which). The sequence was collected from a man between 18 and 29 years old who had mild COVID-19 (a few samples of this study predate the infection). Cell type and time point are not known.

CDR3 sequence reads: CASSQPLDITDTQYF. DNA for the CDR3: TGTGCCAGCAGCCAACCCCTGGACATCACAGATACGCAGTATTTT. The chain employs TRBV7-9 and TRBJ2-3, with TRBD1 as a possible D gene (5 bases). V was pared by 5 bases and J by 2 bases, with 14 bases between. This CDR3 is built from 15 residues. Germline CDR1 and CDR2: SEHNR and FQNEAQ (reference sequence).